Included here is one TCR beta chain sequence, with context. The data belong to a study of control samples from healthy donors and cancer patients. V was trimmed by 4 bases and J by 4 bases, leaving 8 bases between them. Germline V gene lookup returns CDR1 SGHKS and CDR2 YYEKEE (reference sequence). CDR3 length: 13 residues. Clones were sequenced by immunoSEQ multiplex PCR, and TCRdb holds only the in-frame ones, with some missing. The data contain approximately 160,000 clones, about 90% of them singletons. Sequencing was carried out using blood. The TCR comes from a woman in her thirties in good health. J is TRBJ1-4 and V is TRBV5-5; the D is unclear. The CDR3 DNA reads TGTGCCAGCAGCCCCATCGGTAATGAAAAACTGTTTTTT. Protein: CASSPIGNEKLFF. Together with reference TRBV5-5 and TRBJ1-4, the CDR3 gives the full variable domain: DAGVTQSPTHLIKTRGQQVTLRCSPISGHKSVSWYQQVLGQGPQFIFQYYEKEERGRGNFPDRFSARQFPNYSSELNVNALLLGDSALYLCASSPIGNEKLFFGSGTQLSVL.